The text below deals with one TCR beta chain. This sample was included in a study of somatic mutations in cytotoxic T cells in rheumatoid arthritis. Looking at the study overall: Some V beta antibody-stained T-cell populations were flow-sorted at nearly 100% purity, including V beta1+ cells sequenced for TCRB.

Germline values: CDR1 MDHEN, CDR2 SYDVKM. Trimming removed 3 bases at V and 6 bases at J, with 9 bases between. The CDR3 is 13 residues long. Controls that were healthy consisted of blood donors whose median age was about 60 years (range roughly 21-75), with approximately 55% female. Libraries were prepared by immunoSEQ multiplex PCR; TCRdb keeps only in-frame clonotypes and omits some of them. This sample has thousands of clones; roughly 75% occur once, and the top ten carry about 37%. The sequencing input was CD8+ T cells sorted from blood. This clonotype was sampled from a woman between 50 and 59 years old in good health. The rearrangement uses TRBV28 and TRBJ2-1; D gene ambiguous. The CDR3 loop reads CASSFLQANEQFF. The CDR3 DNA is TGTGCCAGCAGTTTCCTTCAGGCCAATGAGCAGTTCTTC.